This T cell receptor beta chain was found in a study of regulatory T cells in long-lasting Graves disease. Study-wide results and caveats: The study examined only peripheral blood, not thyroid tissue.

This clonotype was counted a few times. What it binds is unknown. The V gene's germline CDR1 is SGHTA and CDR2 FQGTGA. V was pared by 5 bases and J by 7 bases, with 10 bases of the junction left unmatched. The length of the CDR3 is 17 residues. To make TCR beta libraries, researchers used iRepertoire HTBI primers and Arm-PCR of CDR3 regions. TCRdb reanalysed the multiplex PCR reads using MiXCR and keeps one entry per CDR3 protein. The sample holds hundreds of thousands of distinct CDR3 sequences, 15% to 20% seen once. The time point was: newly diagnosed GD, antithyroid drugs for less than 3 months. Extracted PBMC RNA gave rise to the TCR library. This sample also appeared in a second study, on T cells in Graves' hyperthyroidism and ophthalmopathy.

This TCR came from a woman aged 40 to 65 with Graves disease. Sequences were derived from peripheral blood mononuclear cells (PBMCs), sampled at new diagnosis, from a patient treated with antithyroid drugs. The chain uses TRBV7-3 and TRBJ2-1; TRBD2 matches at 14 bases. The CDR3 reads CASSVYSGTSGRNEQFF. The CDR3 nucleotides are TGTGCCAGCAGCGTTTACTCCGGGACTAGCGGGAGAAATGAGCAGTTCTTC.